Given below is one T cell receptor (beta chain) in context. Its antigen is currently unknown. The investigators reverse transcribed all of the isolated RNA, so they sequenced expressed TCRB transcripts. Naive, central memory and regulatory T cell samples averaged approximately 3.5 million immunoSEQ reads each. Data came from immunoSEQ multiplex PCR; TCRdb stores just in-frame clones and leaves some out. This repertoire shows roughly 150,000 clones, roughly 60% found once; its top ten account for approximately 0.09%. Germline CDR1 SGHDN, CDR2 FVKESK. This CDR3 comprises 16 residues. Between the trimmed V and J ends, which lost 1 base and 5 bases, there was a span of 14 bases. The data were obtained in a study of beta chain features in type 1 diabetes. Regarding the study as a whole: Moderate but significant shortening of TCRB CDR3s was recorded in all four CD4+ subsets from Type 1 diabetes patients.

Sample: naive CD4+ T cells from blood. This receptor was taken from a man aged 30-40 years with type 1 diabetes. V usage is TRBV14 and J usage is TRBJ2-2; tentatively, D is TRBD1 (5 bases). CDR3 nucleotides: TGTGCCAGCAGCCAAGCGTATAAGGGGTTGACCGGGGAGCTGTTTTTT. As protein: CASSQAYKGLTGELFF.